These T cell receptor beta chains were read from a single sample in a study of OX40 agonist ivuxolimab in advanced cancers. Libraries were prepared by immunoSEQ multiplex PCR; TCRdb keeps only in-frame clonotypes and omits some of them. This table holds roughly 60,000 clones, around 86% found once. The sample here was CD4+ or CD8+ T cells sorted from blood, taken in a trial of the OX40 agonist ivuxolimab. The receptors were sampled from an adult with an advanced solid tumor such as melanoma, head and neck, liver or kidney cancer. Each CDR3 is given with its conserved first and last residue.

v_gene,j_gene,CDR3aa
TRBV5-1,TRBJ2-7,CASSLGVQAEQYF
TRBV7-8,TRBJ2-1,CASSLARAERTNLYNEQFF
TRBV7-7,TRBJ2-6,CASSRSGANVLTF
TRBV4-1,TRBJ2-7,CASSQDRTFYSYEQYF
TRBV14,TRBJ1-2,CASTPAGNYGYTF
TRBV9,TRBJ2-5,CASSVAGLVLRETQYF
TRBV5-1,TRBJ2-1,CASSETFSEQFF
TRBV18,TRBJ2-1,CASSLRGLAEYNEQFF
TRBV2,TRBJ1-1,CASARSGGGYTEAFF
TRBV7-9,TRBJ1-2,CASSLVVPGRGYTF
TRBV29-1,TRBJ1-1,CSGGQGPNTEAFF
TRBV18,TRBJ2-7,CASSPPKGLVPYEQYF
TRBV21-1,TRBJ2-5,CASSKALFWGRRETQYF
TRBV18,TRBJ2-1,CASSPVQVRARSYNEQFF
TRBV19,TRBJ1-1,CASSIRGVGSPDWNTEAFF
TRBV7-8,TRBJ2-1,CASSLGTRKNEQFF
TRBV18,TRBJ2-1,CASSPLGGSYNEQFF
TRBV6-5,TRBJ1-2,CASRAPTVNYGYTF
TRBV2,TRBJ2-7,CASGKRASGSGVYEQYF
TRBV19,TRBJ1-5,CASSAPGQLNQPQHF
TRBV5-1,TRBJ2-1,CASSLNSGTLLANEQFF
TRBV5-1,TRBJ2-7,CASSLGWTEDPYEQYF
TRBV27,TRBJ1-1,CASSVLGGGEAFF
TRBV7-9,TRBJ2-1,CASSPLGTSSYNEQFF
TRBV19,TRBJ2-2,CATSEDGKTGELFF
TRBV5-1,TRBJ2-1,CAPPGGRRSEQFF
TRBV6-6,TRBJ2-1,CASRRFTSGSYNEQFF
TRBV27,TRBJ2-5,CASNFNRGRQETQYF
TRBV5-1,TRBJ1-2,CASSPSGTGNYGYTF
TRBV28,TRBJ2-3,CASSAIPRTFGDTQYF
TRBV18,TRBJ1-5,CASSPDRDNQPQHF
TRBV7-8,TRBJ2-1,CASSLAGAPKEQFF
TRBV9,TRBJ2-7,CASSPSFYEQYF
TRBV6-4,TRBJ2-2,CASSAQGTGELFF
TRBV11-2,TRBJ1-2,CASSLGQEYGYTF
TRBV29-1,TRBJ1-2,CSVEDHQGAGGYTF
TRBV5-6,TRBJ2-5,CASSLGYSNLYQETQYF
TRBV6-6,TRBJ1-2,CASSYSKGNYGYTF
TRBV10-3,TRBJ2-7,CAISGQGYEQYF
TRBV6-1,TRBJ1-5,CASAGTGDMLSHF
TRBV5-1,TRBJ2-1,CASSRDANEQFF
TRBV10-3,TRBJ2-5,CATQTRQGPTQYF
TRBV7-9,TRBJ2-1,CASSLETFLRNEQFF
TRBV19,TRBJ2-5,CASSMAGQGGTQYF
TRBV7-6,TRBJ2-5,CASSLGPEETQYF
TRBV7-2,TRBJ2-5,CASSLGLVETQYF
TRBV7-8,TRBJ1-2,CASSLVLRATQLYGYTF
TRBV7-6,TRBJ2-5,CASSTATQETQYF
TRBV11-2,TRBJ2-7,CASSLELAYEQYF
TRBV14,TRBJ2-7,CASSLAGVRENEQYF
TRBV28,TRBJ1-3,CASSLLQGTGNTIYF
TRBV5-8,TRBJ2-1,CASSLLYNEQFF
TRBV6-6,TRBJ1-1,CASSRGSNTEAFF
TRBV9,TRBJ1-1,CASSVGQVLNTEAFF